The 19 T cell receptor beta chains below all came from one sample that was sequenced in a study of vaccination and CD4 T cells after COVID-19. Treatment given: roughly 11-day PBMC culture with coronavirus spike peptide pools or control peptides (ViraFEST assay). Unexposed donor CD4+ T cells predated the COVID-19 pandemic, collected 2011-2018. Sequence data for DNA of cultured CD4+ T cells were generated by the Oncomine TCR Beta short-read assay. MiXCR, applied by TCRdb to the PCR reads, yields one record per CDR3 protein. Of several thousand distinct CDR3 sequences in the sample, approximately 50% were seen once. Which antigens these TCRs recognize remains unknown. The specimen sequenced was CD4+ T cells from blood, cultured in vitro. Source of these receptors: a human donor in good health.

V and J are TRBV2 and TRBJ1-2; D is undetermined. The CDR3 is 16 residues long. V lost 4 bases and J lost 2, with 17 bases in between. Germline lookup yields CDR1 SNHLY and CDR2 FYNNEI. CDR3 protein: CASSVLLSRSNYGYTF. CDR3 nucleotide sequence: TGTGCCAGCAGTGTTTTACTGAGCAGGTCCAACTATGGCTACACCTTC. Supplemented by reference TRBV2 and TRBJ1-2, the full variable domain reads EPEVTQTPSHQVTQMGQEVILRCVPISNHLYFYWYRQILGQKVEFLVSFYNNEISEKSEIFDDQFSVERPDGSNFTLKIRSTKLEDSAMYFCASSVLLSRSNYGYTFGSGTRLTVV.

This sequence joins TRBV11-2 and TRBJ2-7, with TRBD1 as a possible D gene (5 bases). Germline CDR1 and CDR2: SGHAT and FQNNGV. The CDR3 is 16 amino acids. Trimming stripped 4 bases from V and 4 bases from J, with 20 bases between. The CDR3 bases are TGTGCCAGCAGCTCCCTGAGTAGGCAGGGTCAATACGAGCAGTACTTC. The encoded protein is CASSSLSRQGQYEQYF.

A few counts support this clonotype. The rearrangement joins TRBV20-1 to TRBJ1-1; 10 nucleotides match TRBD1. CDR1 and CDR2 from the germline V gene are DFQATT and SNEGSKA (reference sequence). Losses at the gene ends were 4 bases for V and 7 bases for J; bases not matched to a gene: 18. The CDR3 totals 17 residues. This CDR3 is CSATNRDRGGILVEAFF. CDR3 nucleotides: TGCAGTGCTACCAATCGGGACAGGGGAGGTATTCTAGTTGAAGCTTTCTTT.

The chain carries TRBV20-1 and TRBJ1-2, with a tentative D call TRBD1 (6 bases). This CDR3 has 15 amino acids. CDR1 is DFQATT and CDR2 is SNEGSKA in the germline V gene (reference sequence). V was trimmed by 2 bases and J by 2 bases, leaving 15 bases between them. The CDR3 DNA sequence: TGCAGTGCTAGAAACAGGGTGGCTGAGAACTATGGCTACACCTTC. It is translated as CSARNRVAENYGYTF.

This clonotype has just a few counts. The J gene is TRBJ2-2, the V gene TRBV10-2; 10 bases match TRBD2. V lost 5 bases and J lost 8; bases outside the gene matches: 14. The germline gives CDR1 WSHSY, CDR2 SAAADI. The CDR3 is 17 residues long. CDR3 loop: CASSRLIAGGKVGELFF. The CDR3 DNA sequence: TGCGCCAGCAGTCGCCTGATAGCGGGGGGTAAAGTGGGGGAGCTGTTTTTT.

This clonotype was counted between two and nine times. The chain uses TRBV2 and TRBJ1-2; no firm D call. The V gene lost 6 bases and the J gene lost 4 bases, with 9 bases spanning the gap. Germline CDR1 and CDR2: SNHLY and FYNNEI. CDR3 length equals 12 residues. The DNA of the CDR3 is TGTGCCAGCAGCCCCCGCAGCTATGGCTACACCTTC. It specifies CASSPRSYGYTF.

V gene TRBV19 combines with J gene TRBJ2-5; 8 nucleotides match TRBD2. In germline, CDR1 is LNHDA, CDR2 SQIVND (reference sequence). V lost 1 base to trimming and J lost 4 bases; unmatched junction nucleotides: 11. This CDR3 is built from 17 residues. CDR3 loop: CASSIGAGGPDIETQYF. The CDR3 DNA follows: TGTGCCAGTAGTATAGGGGCGGGGGGCCCAGATATAGAGACCCAGTACTTC.

This clonotype was detected a few times. The CDR3 sequence: CASRGQGDTGELFF. Here the CDR3 DNA reads TGTGCCAGCAGGGGACAGGGGGACACCGGGGAGCTGTTTTTT. The chain has TRBV6-4 and TRBJ2-2, with 11 bases lining up with TRBD1. The CDR3 is made up of 14 amino acids. Germline lookup yields CDR1 MRHNA and CDR2 SNTAGT. V was clipped by 6 bases and J by 3 bases; unmatched bases: 0.

The table lists this clonotype with a few counts. This sequence joins TRBV27 and TRBJ2-3, with a possible D match to TRBD2 (6 bases). CDR1 MNHEY and CDR2 SMNVEV come from the germline V gene (reference sequence). The CDR3 length is 15 residues. V lost 5 bases and J 2 bases, leaving 14 bases between the germline ends. The CDR3 region has the DNA TGTGCCAGCAGTAGGGGACTCCTAAACACAGATACGCAGTATTTT. It codes for CASSRGLLNTDTQYF.

This sequence joins TRBV30 and TRBJ2-3; 8 bases line up with TRBD2. This CDR3 is built from 14 residues. V lost 2 bases, J lost 4 bases, and 5 bases stayed unmatched. The germline gives CDR1 GTSNPN, CDR2 SVGIG (reference sequence). CDR3 coding DNA: TGTGCCTGGAGTTCGGGGGGGCCCGCAGATACGCAGTATTTT. Its translation: CAWSSGGPADTQYF.

The rearrangement uses TRBV6-1 and TRBJ2-3; the D call may be TRBD1 or TRBD2 (5 bases each). The CDR3 loop spans 14 amino acids. CDR1 and CDR2 from the germline V gene are MNHNS and SASEGT. Trimming shortened V by 1 base and J by 10 bases, and 15 bases separated the two germline ends. Here the CDR3 reads CASSEEWGRGSQYF. DNA of the CDR3: TGTGCCAGCAGTGAAGAATGGGGCCGGGGTTCGCAGTATTTT.

The chain joins TRBV7-2 to TRBJ2-3, with 9 bases matching TRBD2. V trimming: 5 bases; J trimming: 9 bases; junction bases outside the gene matches: 6. This CDR3 has 13 residues. Per germline, CDR1 SGHTA and CDR2 FQGNSA. The DNA for the CDR3 is TGTGCCAGCAGCACCAGCGGGGGGAGAACGCAGTATTTT. Protein product: CASSTSGGRTQYF.

The genes are TRBV7-2 and TRBJ1-3; D might be TRBD1 (5 bases). The CDR3 totals 16 residues. V was clipped by 0 bases and J by 0 bases, with 9 bases between them. Germline V gene lookup returns CDR1 SGHTA and CDR2 FQGNSA. CDR3 residues: CASSLAGGSSGNTIYF. In nucleotides, the CDR3 is TGTGCCAGCAGCTTAGCGGGGGGGTCCTCTGGAAACACCATATATTTT.

V gene TRBV5-1 combines with J gene TRBJ1-1, with D perhaps TRBD1 (6 bases). V shed 4 bases and J shed 3 bases, with 19 bases lying between them. Germline values: CDR1 SGHRS, CDR2 YFSETQ. This CDR3 contains 16 residues. DNA for the CDR3: TGCGCCAGCAGCGGGGGGCTCAGGGTTGGGCACACTGAAGCTTTCTTT. This codes for CASSGGLRVGHTEAFF.

V gene TRBV5-8 combines with J gene TRBJ2-1; 7 bases are a match to TRBD2. CDR3 length: 16 amino acids. The ends lost 3 bases at V and 7 bases at J; junction bases unmatched: 13. Per germline, CDR1 SGHTS and CDR2 YDEGEE. CDR3 in DNA: TGTGCCAGCAGCTCACCCCTCGCGGGAGTTTTAAATGAGCAGTTCTTC. Translating gives CASSSPLAGVLNEQFF. Combining the CDR3 with reference TRBV5-8 and TRBJ2-1 gives the whole variable domain EAGVTQSPTHLIKTRGQQATLRCSPISGHTSVYWYQQALGLGLQFLLWYDEGEERNRGNFPPRFSGRQFPNYSSELNVNALELEDSALYLCASSSPLAGVLNEQFFGPGTRLTVL.

The V call is TRBV19, the J call TRBJ1-2; 7 nucleotides align to TRBD1. Germline values: CDR1 LNHDA, CDR2 SQIVND (reference sequence). The CDR3 is 14 amino acids. V dropped 5 bases and J dropped 2; count of bases not matched to a gene: 5. The CDR3 loop is CASSWNRGNYGYTF. The CDR3 DNA sequence: TGTGCCAGTAGTTGGAACAGGGGCAACTATGGCTACACCTTC.

This clonotype was seen a handful of times. This rearrangement joins TRBV7-9 to TRBJ1-2; no clear D. V was cut by 5 bases and J by 5 bases, with 6 bases left in between. The CDR3 totals 11 residues. Germline CDR1 and CDR2: SEHNR and FQNEAQ (reference sequence). In DNA form, the CDR3 reads TGTGCCAGCAGCGCGACTTATGGCTACACCTTC. Amino acid sequence: CASSATYGYTF.

This chain links TRBV6-1 with TRBJ1-2, with D possibly matching TRBD1 (5 bases). The germline V gene encodes CDR1 MNHNS and CDR2 SASEGT. V was cut by 5 bases and J by 4 bases, with 11 bases left in between. The CDR3 loop spans 13 amino acids. The CDR3 sequence: CASSPRAGYGYTF. CDR3 nucleotides: TGTGCCAGCAGTCCCAGGGCGGGCTATGGCTACACCTTC.

The chain has TRBV6-1 and TRBJ2-3, with 8 positions matching TRBD1. CDR1 is MNHNS and CDR2 is SASEGT in the germline V gene. The CDR3 is made up of 14 amino acids. J was trimmed by 2 bases and V by 10 bases; bases with no gene match: 8. The CDR3 region has the DNA TGTGCCACCGGACAGGGTACTAACACAGATACGCAGTATTTT. As protein: CATGQGTNTDTQYF.